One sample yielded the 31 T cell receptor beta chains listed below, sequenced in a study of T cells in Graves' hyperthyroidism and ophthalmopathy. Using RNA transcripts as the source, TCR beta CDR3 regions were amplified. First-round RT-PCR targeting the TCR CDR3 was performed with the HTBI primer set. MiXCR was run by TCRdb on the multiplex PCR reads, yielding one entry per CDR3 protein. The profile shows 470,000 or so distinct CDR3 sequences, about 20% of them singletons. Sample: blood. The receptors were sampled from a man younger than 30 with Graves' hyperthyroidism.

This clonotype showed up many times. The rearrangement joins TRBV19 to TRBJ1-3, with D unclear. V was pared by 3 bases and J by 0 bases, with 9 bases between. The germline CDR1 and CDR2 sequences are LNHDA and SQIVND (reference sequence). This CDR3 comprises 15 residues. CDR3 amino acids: CASSILLGSGNTIYF. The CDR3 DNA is TGTGCCAGTAGTATCCTCTTGGGCTCTGGAAACACCATATATTTT.

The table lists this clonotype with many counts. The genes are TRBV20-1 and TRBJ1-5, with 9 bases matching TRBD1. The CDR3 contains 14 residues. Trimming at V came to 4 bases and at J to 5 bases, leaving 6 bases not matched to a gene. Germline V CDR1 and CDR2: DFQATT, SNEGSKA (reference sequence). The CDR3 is CSAKSWDRDQPQHF. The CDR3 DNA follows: TGCAGTGCTAAAAGTTGGGACAGGGATCAGCCCCAGCATTTT.

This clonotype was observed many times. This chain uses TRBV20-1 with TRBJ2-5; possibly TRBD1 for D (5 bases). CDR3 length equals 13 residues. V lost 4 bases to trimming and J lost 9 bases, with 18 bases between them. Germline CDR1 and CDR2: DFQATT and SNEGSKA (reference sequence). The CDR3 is CSAKDTLPESQYF. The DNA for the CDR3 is TGCAGTGCTAAGGACACCTTGCCGGAGTCCCAGTACTTC.

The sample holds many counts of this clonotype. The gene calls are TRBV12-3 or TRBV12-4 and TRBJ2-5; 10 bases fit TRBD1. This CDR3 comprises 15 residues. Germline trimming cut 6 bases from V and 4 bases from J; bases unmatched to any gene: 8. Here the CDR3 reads CASSPGTGAAETQYF. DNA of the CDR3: TGTGCCAGCAGCCCCGGGACAGGGGCAGCAGAGACCCAGTACTTC.

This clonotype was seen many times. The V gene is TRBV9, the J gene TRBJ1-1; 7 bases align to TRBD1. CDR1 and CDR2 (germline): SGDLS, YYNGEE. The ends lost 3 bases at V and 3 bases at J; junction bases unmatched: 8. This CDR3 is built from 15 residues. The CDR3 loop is CASSANRGGDTEAFF. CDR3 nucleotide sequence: TGTGCCAGCAGCGCGAACAGGGGAGGTGACACTGAAGCTTTCTTT. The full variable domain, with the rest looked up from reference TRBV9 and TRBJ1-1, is DSGVTQTPKHLITATGQRVTLRCSPRSGDLSVYWYQQSLDQGLQFLIQYYNGEERAKGNILERFSAQQFPDLHSELNLSSLELGDSALYFCASSANRGGDTEAFFGQGTRLTVV.

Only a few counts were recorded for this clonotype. The CDR3 protein is CASSLYKPRQRGYTF. CDR3 sequence (DNA): TGTGCCAGCAGCTTATATAAGCCCCGACAGCGGGGCTACACCTTC. The J gene is TRBJ1-2, the V gene TRBV7-2; the D gene is possibly TRBD1 (5 bases). V gave up 2 bases and J gave up 8 bases, with 18 bases separating them. The CDR3 length is 15 residues. The germline V gene encodes CDR1 SGHTA and CDR2 FQGNSA.

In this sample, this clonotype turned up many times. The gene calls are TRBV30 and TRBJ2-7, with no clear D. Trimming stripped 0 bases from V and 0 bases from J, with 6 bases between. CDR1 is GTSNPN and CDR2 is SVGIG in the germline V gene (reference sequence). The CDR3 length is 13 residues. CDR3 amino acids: CAWSVSSSYEQYF. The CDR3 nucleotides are TGTGCCTGGAGTGTTTCCAGCTCCTACGAGCAGTACTTC.

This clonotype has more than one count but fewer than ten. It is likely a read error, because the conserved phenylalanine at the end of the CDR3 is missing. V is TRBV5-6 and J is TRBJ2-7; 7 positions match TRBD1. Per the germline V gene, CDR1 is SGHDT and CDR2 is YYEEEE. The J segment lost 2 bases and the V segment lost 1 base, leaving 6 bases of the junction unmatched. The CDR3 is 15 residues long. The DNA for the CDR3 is TGTGCCAGCAGCTTGTGGACAGGTATTCCCTACGAGCAGTACTCC. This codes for CASSLWTGIPYEQYS.

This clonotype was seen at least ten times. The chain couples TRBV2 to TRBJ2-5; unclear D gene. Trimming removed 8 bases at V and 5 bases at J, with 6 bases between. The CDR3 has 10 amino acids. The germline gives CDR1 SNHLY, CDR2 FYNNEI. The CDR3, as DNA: TGTGCCAGCGCCCGGGAGACCCAGTACTTC. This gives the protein CASARETQYF.

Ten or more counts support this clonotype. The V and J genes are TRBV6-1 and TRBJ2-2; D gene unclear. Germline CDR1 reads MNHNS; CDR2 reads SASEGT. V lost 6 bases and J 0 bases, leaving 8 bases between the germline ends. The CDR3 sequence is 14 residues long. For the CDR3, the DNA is TGTGCCAGCAGACCGAACACGAACACCGGGGAGCTGTTTTTT. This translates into CASRPNTNTGELFF.

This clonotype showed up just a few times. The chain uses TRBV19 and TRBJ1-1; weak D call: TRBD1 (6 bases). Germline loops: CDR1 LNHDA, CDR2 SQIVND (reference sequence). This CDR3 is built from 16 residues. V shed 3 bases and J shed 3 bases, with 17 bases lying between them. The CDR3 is CASSMNPEGVYTEAFF. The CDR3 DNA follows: TGTGCCAGTAGTATGAACCCGGAGGGGGTATACACTGAAGCTTTCTTT.

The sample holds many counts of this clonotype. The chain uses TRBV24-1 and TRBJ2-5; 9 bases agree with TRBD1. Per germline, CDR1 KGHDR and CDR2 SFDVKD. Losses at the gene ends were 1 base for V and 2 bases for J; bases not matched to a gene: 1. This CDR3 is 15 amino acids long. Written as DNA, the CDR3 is TGTGCCACCAGTGATTTTGACAGGGGGCAAGAGACCCAGTACTTC. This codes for CATSDFDRGQETQYF.

In DNA form, the CDR3 reads TGTGCTAGTGACCTCCGAACAGGGGTCGAGCAGTACTTC. Translating gives CASDLRTGVEQYF. J is TRBJ2-7 and V is TRBV12-5, with 7 bases matching TRBD1. Unmatched junction bases numbered 9, after V lost 7 bases and J lost 6 bases. CDR3 length: 13 amino acids. Germline values: CDR1 LGHNT, CDR2 FRNRAP.

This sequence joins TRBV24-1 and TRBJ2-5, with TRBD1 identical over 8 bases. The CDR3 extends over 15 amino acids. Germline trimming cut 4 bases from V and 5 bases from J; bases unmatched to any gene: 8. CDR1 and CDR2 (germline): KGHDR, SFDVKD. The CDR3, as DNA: TGTGCCACCAGTGAGCCAGGGGGCCCGGGGGAGACCCAGTACTTC. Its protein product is CATSEPGGPGETQYF.

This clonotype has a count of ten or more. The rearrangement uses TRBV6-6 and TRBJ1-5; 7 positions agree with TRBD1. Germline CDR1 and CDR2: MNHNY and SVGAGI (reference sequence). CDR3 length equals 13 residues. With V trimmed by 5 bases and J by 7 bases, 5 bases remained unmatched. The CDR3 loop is CASSNRGKQPQHF. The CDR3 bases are TGTGCCAGCAGTAACAGGGGAAAGCAGCCCCAGCATTTT.

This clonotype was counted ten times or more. Here the CDR3 DNA reads TGTGCCAGCAGCGCGACAGGGGTAAGGGCTGAAGCTTTCTTT. It yields the protein CASSATGVRAEAFF. The chain is built from TRBV7-6 and TRBJ1-1; 8 bases line up with TRBD1. The V and J ends lost 5 bases and 6 bases, in that order; junction bases with no gene match: 8. CDR1 is SGHVS, CDR2 FNYEAQ, per germline. CDR3 size: 14 residues.

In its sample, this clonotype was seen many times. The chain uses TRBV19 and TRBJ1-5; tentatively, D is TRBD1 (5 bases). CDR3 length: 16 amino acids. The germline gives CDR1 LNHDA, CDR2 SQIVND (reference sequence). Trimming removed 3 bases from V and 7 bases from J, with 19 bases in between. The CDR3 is CASSIWGRQARQPQHF. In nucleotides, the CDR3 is TGTGCCAGTAGTATCTGGGGGAGGCAGGCACGACAGCCCCAGCATTTT.

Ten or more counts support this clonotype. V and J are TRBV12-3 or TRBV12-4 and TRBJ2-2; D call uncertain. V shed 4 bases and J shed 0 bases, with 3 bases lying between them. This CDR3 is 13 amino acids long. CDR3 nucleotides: TGTGCCAGCAGTTCCCCGAACACCGGGGAGCTGTTTTTT. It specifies CASSSPNTGELFF.

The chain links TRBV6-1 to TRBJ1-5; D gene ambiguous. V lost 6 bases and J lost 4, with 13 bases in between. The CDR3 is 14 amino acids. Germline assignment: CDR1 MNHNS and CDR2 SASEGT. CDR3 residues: CASSQDTRNQPQHF. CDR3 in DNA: TGTGCCAGCAGCCAAGATACCCGGAATCAGCCCCAGCATTTT.

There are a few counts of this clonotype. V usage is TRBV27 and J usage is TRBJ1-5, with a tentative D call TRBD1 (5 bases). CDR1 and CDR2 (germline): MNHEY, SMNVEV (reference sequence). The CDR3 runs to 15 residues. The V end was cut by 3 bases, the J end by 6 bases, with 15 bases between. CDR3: CASSFFGGEGQPQHF. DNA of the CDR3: TGTGCCAGCAGTTTCTTTGGGGGGGAGGGTCAGCCCCAGCATTTT.

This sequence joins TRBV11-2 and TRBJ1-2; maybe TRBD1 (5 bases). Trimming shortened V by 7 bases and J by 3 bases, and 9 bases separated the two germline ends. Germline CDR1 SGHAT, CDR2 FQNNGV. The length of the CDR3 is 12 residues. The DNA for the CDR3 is TGTGCCAGCATCGACAGATACTATGGCTACACCTTC. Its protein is CASIDRYYGYTF. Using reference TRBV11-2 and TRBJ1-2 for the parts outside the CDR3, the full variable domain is EAGVAQSPRYKIIEKRQSVAFWCNPISGHATLYWYQQILGQGPKLLIQFQNNGVVDDSQLPKDRFSAERLKGVDSTLKIQPAKLEDSAVYLCASIDRYYGYTFGSGTRLTVV.

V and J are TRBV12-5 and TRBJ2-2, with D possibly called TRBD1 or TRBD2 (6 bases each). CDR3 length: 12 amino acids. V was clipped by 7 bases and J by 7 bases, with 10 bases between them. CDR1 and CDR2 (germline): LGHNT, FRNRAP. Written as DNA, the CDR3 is TGTGCTAGTGCGGGGGCGGGCGGGGAGCTGTTTTTT. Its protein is CASAGAGGELFF.

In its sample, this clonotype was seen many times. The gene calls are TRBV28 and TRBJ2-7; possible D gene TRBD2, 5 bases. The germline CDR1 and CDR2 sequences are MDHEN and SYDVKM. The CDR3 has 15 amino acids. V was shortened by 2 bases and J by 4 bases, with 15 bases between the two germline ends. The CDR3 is CASSLVTMGEYEQYF. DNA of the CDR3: TGTGCCAGCAGTTTAGTGACTATGGGAGAGTACGAGCAGTACTTC.

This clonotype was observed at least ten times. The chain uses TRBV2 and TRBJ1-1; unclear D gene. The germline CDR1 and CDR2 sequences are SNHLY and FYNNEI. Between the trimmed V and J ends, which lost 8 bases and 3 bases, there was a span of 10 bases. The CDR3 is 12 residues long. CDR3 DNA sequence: TGTGCCAGCGGAGACGGAGACACTGAAGCTTTCTTT. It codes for CASGDGDTEAFF. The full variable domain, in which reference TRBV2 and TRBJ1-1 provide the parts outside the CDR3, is EPEVTQTPSHQVTQMGQEVILRCVPISNHLYFYWYRQILGQKVEFLVSFYNNEISEKSEIFDDQFSVERPDGSNFTLKIRSTKLEDSAMYFCASGDGDTEAFFGQGTRLTVV.

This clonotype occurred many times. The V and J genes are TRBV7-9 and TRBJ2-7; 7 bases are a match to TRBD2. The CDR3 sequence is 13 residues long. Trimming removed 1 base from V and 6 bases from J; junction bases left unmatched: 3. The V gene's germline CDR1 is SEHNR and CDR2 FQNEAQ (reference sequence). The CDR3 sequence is CASSLVAGVEQYF. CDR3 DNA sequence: TGTGCCAGCAGCTTAGTCGCGGGAGTCGAGCAGTACTTC.

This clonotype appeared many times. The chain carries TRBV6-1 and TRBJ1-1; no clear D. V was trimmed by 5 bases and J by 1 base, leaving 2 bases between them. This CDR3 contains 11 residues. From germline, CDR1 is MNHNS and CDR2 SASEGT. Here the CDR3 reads CASSKNTEAFF. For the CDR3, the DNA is TGTGCCAGCAGTAAGAACACTGAAGCTTTCTTT.

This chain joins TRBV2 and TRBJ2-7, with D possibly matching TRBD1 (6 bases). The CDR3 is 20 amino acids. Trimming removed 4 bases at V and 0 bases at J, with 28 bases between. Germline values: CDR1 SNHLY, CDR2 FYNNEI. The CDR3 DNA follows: TGTGCCAGCAGTGCACCTGCCTGGGACATTTGGACTGTTCACTCCTACGAGCAGTACTTC. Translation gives CASSAPAWDIWTVHSYEQYF.

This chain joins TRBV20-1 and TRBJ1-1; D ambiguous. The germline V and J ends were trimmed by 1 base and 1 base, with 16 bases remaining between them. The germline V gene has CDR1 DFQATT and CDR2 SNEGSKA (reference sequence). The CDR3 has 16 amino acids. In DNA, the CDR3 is TGCAGTGCTAGAGTGTTCGGATTCACATCGAACACTGAAGCTTTCTTT. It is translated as CSARVFGFTSNTEAFF.

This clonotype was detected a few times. The CDR3 reads CASGFGLGETQYF. The CDR3 nucleotides read TGTGCTAGTGGTTTCGGGCTAGGGGAGACCCAGTACTTC. This chain connects TRBV12-5 to TRBJ2-5; D gene uncertain. Germline loops: CDR1 LGHNT, CDR2 FRNRAP. V was clipped by 3 bases and J by 5 bases, with 10 bases between them. This CDR3 comprises 13 residues. Based on the CDR3 plus reference TRBV12-5 and TRBJ2-5, the full variable domain is DARVTQTPRHKVTEMGQEVTMRCQPILGHNTVFWYRQTMMQGLELLAYFRNRAPLDDSGMPKDRFSAEMPDATLATLKIQPSEPRDSAVYFCASGFGLGETQYFGPGTRLLVL.

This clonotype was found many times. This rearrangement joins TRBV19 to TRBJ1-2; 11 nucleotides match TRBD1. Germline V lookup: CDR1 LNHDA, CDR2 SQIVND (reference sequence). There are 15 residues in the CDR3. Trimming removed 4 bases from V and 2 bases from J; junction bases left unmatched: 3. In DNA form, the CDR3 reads TGTGCCAGTAGTACCGGGACAGGGGGAAACTATGGCTACACCTTC. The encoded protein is CASSTGTGGNYGYTF.

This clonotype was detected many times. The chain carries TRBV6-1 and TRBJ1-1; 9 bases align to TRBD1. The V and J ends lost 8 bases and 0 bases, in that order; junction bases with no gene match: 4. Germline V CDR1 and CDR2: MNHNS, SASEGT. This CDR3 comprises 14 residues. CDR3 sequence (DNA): TGTGCCAGCGGGGACAGGGCGATGAACACTGAAGCTTTCTTT. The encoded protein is CASGDRAMNTEAFF.